The entry below describes one TCR beta chain. Its antigen is not identified. CDR1 and CDR2 (germline): LNHDA, SQIVND (reference sequence). J was trimmed by 2 bases and V by 5 bases; bases with no gene match: 7. The length of the CDR3 is 16 residues. The table came from immunoSEQ multiplex PCR; TCRdb's copy has only in-frame clones and leaves some out. The table has approximately 19,000 clones, about nine tenths seen once. The data stem from a study of T cells in pancreatic ductal adenocarcinoma. Regarding the study as a whole: Tumor samples had fewer productive templates and roughly 8-fold fewer unique clonotypes than blood. No significant tumor-blood clonality difference; means were about 0.1 and 0.07.

Surgery without prior neoadjuvant therapy was the treatment of the selected pancreatic ductal adenocarcinoma patients. The chain employs TRBV19 and TRBJ2-7, with 12 bases lining up with TRBD2. The clonotype comes from a human donor with pancreatic ductal adenocarcinoma. Sequencing was done on a sample of PBMCs. The CDR3 is CASSSRLAGATYEQYF. CDR3 DNA: TGTGCCAGTAGTTCCCGACTAGCGGGGGCGACCTACGAGCAGTACTTC.